The entry below gives a single TCR beta chain sequence along with its context. Its antigen is undetermined. The protocol was immunoSEQ multiplex PCR, while the TCRdb copy is restricted to in-frame clones and leaves out a portion. The sample contains some 130,000 clones, over 90% of which appear only once. This sample is part of a study of T cell responses to AZD1222 COVID-19 vaccine. Study outcomes and limitations: Breadth and depth of Spike-specific TCRs rose after two AZD1222 doses. CD4 TCRs covered the whole spike, strongest at regions 160-218 and 743-854. Targets within unmutated variant regions were reportedly found for nearly half of spike-specific TCRs.

The CDR3 is 16 amino acids. Trimming removed 1 base at V and 7 bases at J, with 17 bases between. Germline CDR1 SGHVS, CDR2 FQNEAQ. The chain recombines TRBV7-8 with TRBJ1-5, with D maybe TRBD1 (6 bases). This TCR was sampled from an adult in good health. This sample comprised peripheral blood, obtained on day 0 of AZD1222 vaccination. The CDR3 is CASSLEGGEGRQPQHF. The CDR3 bases are TGTGCCAGCAGCTTAGAGGGGGGCGAGGGTCGACAGCCCCAGCATTTT.